The sequence of this T cell receptor beta chain was determined in a study of blood T cell repertoires in COVID-19 (dated by TCRdb to the early 2020s). Regarding the complete study: Samples from collaborators originated in the United States, Italy and Spain and spanned both the acute and convalescent phases of COVID-19. The prospective study material was composed of cDNA or gDNA derived from T cells, B-cell-depleted T cells, or PBMCs. The repertoires were released in a freely available public database meant as a resource for research on the immune response to SARS-CoV-2. The samples were drawn from two sources: the first 160 participants of the ongoing ImmuneRACE study, and 950 to 1,500 subjects contributed by 6 global collaborators. A de-identified subject ID, COVID-19 status, age in years and sex were almost always included in the sample metadata. Subjects who had been exposed to COVID-19, were actively infected with it, or had recovered from it provided the deeply sampled blood TCRbeta repertoires that made up the dataset. Where available, HLA class I and class II types were obtained from metadata supplied by the sample provider rather than from assay-based typing. Overall results and qualifications from the work: The amount of clinical and demographic metadata varied by source and participant and was provided uncurated.

TCRbeta CDR3 regions were amplified from genomic DNA using the immunoSEQ Assay, a bias-controlled multiplex PCR. From the authors' description of their analysis: Nucleated cell counts per sample were estimated from amplification of reference gene primers within the assay. Sequence reads were collapsed and filtered to measure the absolute abundance of every unique TCRbeta CDR3 rearrangement. For each sample, productive Simpson clonality was calculated as the square root of Simpson's diversity index across productive rearrangements. TCRdb provides this immuneACCESS table in a form limited to in-frame rearrangements. Some clones are lacking; in checked studies, under half of them reflect an unresolved V gene, and why the rest are absent is not known. V and J calls and clone size follow that table, whereas D and trimming were derived from the DNA. For this sample there are tens of thousands of clones; 80% to 90% appear just once. The top ten hold about 3.6% of the sample.

The germline V gene (reference sequence) yields SGHKS for CDR1 and YYEKEE for CDR2. Reading from cysteine to phenylalanine, the CDR3 counts 16 amino acids. Left in the record is the CDR3 DNA by itself, 48 bases read in frame from the first base. The V end loses 1 base and the J end loses 0 bases, and a stretch of 11 bases separates them. About this clone itself: Its antigen is currently not known. Base qualities are not at hand, and no much larger clone is one base apart.

At one collaborating source in Seattle, patients were enrolled during active infection and were followed longitudinally through the course of disease. The collaborating institutions used their own protocols to collect whole blood in K2EDTA tubes. For TCRbeta analysis, collaborators shipped samples in one of three forms: frozen whole blood, isolated PBMCs, or DNA extracted from either of those sample types. The chain links TRBV5-5 with TRBJ2-1; there is no confident call for the D gene. The sequenced material came from peripheral blood. The TCR comes from a man in his forties or fifties with COVID-19, enrolled during active disease. CDR3 loop: CASSLTVASSYNEQFF. The sequenced DNA is TGTGCCAGCAGCTTGACCGTTGCTAGCTCCTACAATGAGCAGTTCTTC.